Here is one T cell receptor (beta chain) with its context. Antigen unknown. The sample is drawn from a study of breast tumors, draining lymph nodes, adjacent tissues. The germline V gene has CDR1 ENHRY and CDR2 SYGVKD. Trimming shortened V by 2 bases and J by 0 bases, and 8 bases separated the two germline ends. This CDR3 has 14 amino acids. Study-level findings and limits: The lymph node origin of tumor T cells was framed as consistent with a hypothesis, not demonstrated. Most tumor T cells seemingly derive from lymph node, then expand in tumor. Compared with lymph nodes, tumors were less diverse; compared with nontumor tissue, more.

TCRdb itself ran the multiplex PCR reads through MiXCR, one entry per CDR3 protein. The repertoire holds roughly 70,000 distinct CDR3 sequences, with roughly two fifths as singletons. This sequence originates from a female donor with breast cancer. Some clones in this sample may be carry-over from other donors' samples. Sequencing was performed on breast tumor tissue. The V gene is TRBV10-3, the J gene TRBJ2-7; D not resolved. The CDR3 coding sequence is TGTGCCATCAGTGAGGAGCAGGCCTCCTACGAGCAGTACTTC. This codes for CAISEEQASYEQYF.